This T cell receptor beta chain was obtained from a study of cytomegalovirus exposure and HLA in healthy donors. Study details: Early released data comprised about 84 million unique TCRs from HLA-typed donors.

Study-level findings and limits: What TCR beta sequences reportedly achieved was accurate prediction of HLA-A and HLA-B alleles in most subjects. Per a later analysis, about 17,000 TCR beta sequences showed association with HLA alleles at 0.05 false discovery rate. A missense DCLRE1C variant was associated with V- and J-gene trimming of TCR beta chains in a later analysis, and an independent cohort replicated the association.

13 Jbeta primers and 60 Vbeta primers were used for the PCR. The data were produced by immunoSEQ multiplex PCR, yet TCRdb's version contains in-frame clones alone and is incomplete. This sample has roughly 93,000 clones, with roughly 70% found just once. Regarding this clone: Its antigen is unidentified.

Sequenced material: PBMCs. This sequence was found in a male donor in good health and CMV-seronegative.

The DNA of the CDR3 is TGTGCCAGCAGTGGGGCCAGGGGGCCATCGGTGACTGAAGCTTTCTTT. Its protein product is CASSGARGPSVTEAFF. The rearrangement joins TRBV28 to TRBJ1-1; 8 nucleotides align to TRBD1. Germline CDR1 reads MDHEN; CDR2 reads SYDVKM. This CDR3 has 16 amino acids. Unmatched junction bases numbered 13, after V lost 5 bases and J lost 5 bases.